A single sample is the source of the 14 T cell receptor beta chains below, sequenced in a study of CXCR3-negative and CXCR3-positive naive CD8 T cells. Overall study results and limits: CXCR3-positive naive cells carried more hydrophobic TRB CDR3s than CXCR3-negative ones.

Antigens for these TCRs are unknown. UMI-labeled 5' RACE yielded the TRB cDNA libraries. TCRdb reprocessed the 5' RACE reads and reports one entry per CDR3 protein, with no DNA. The repertoire table contains 85,000 to 130,000 distinct CDR3 sequences. Sequencing input: naive CXCR3+ CD8+ T cells from blood. Described subset: CD45RO-CCR7+CD27+CD95- naive CD8+ T cells expressing CXCR3 (TNR3+). These receptors were taken from a human donor in good health. Some clones in this sample may be carry-over from other donors' samples.

The chain employs TRBV25-1 and TRBJ2-1; without DNA, the TCRdb call of TRBD1 cannot be checked. Germline V gives CDR1 MGHDK, CDR2 SYGVNS. There are 11 residues in the CDR3. The CDR3 here is CASGGLTEQFF.

The V gene is TRBV30, the J gene TRBJ2-1. Germline V CDR1 and CDR2: GTSNPN, SVGIG (reference sequence). This CDR3 contains 12 residues. The CDR3 region is CAWSNSYNEQFF.

This chain connects TRBV4-2 to TRBJ2-3; the TCRdb call, TRBD1, lacks DNA for checking. This CDR3 comprises 15 residues. Germline V gene sequence: CDR1 LGHNA, CDR2 YNFKEQ. The CDR3 loop reads CASSQSRDGPDTQYF.

The chain joins TRBV11-3 to TRBJ1-1; TCRdb reports TRBD1, a call that lacks DNA to check it against. The CDR3 runs to 15 residues. Germline V lookup: CDR1 SGHNT, CDR2 YENEEA. The CDR3 here is CASSSRDRAHTEAFF.

The V and J genes are TRBV12-3 or TRBV12-4 and TRBJ2-1; the TCRdb D gene call, TRBD2, has no DNA to confirm it. CDR3 length: 16 residues. CDR3 loop: CASTARGGLFYNEQFF.

This rearrangement joins TRBV27 to TRBJ1-1; TCRdb picks TRBD1, but there is no DNA to check that call. Germline V gene lookup returns CDR1 MNHEY and CDR2 SMNVEV (reference sequence). The CDR3 spans 16 residues. The chain's CDR3 is CASRAQEPRMDTEAFF.

The chain links TRBV2 to TRBJ1-2; absent DNA, TCRdb's TRBD1 call cannot be checked. The CDR3 spans 15 residues. CDR1 and CDR2 (germline): SNHLY, FYNNEI. CDR3 amino acids: CASSLPGQLISGYTF.

This rearrangement joins TRBV29-1 to TRBJ2-7. This CDR3 has 12 amino acids. CDR1 is SQVTM and CDR2 is ANQGSEA in the germline V gene. The CDR3 region is CSVEASSYEQYF.

V gene TRBV23-1 combines with J gene TRBJ2-1; TCRdb outputs TRBD1, but without DNA this stays unchecked. TRBV23-1 is recorded as an ORF, its role being uncertain. The CDR3 is made up of 14 amino acids. The CDR3 is CASSLGQEYNEQFF.

This rearrangement joins TRBV11-3 to TRBJ2-7. Germline V gives CDR1 SGHNT, CDR2 YENEEA. The CDR3 contains 12 residues. The CDR3 sequence is CASSIDAYEQYF.

The chain uses TRBV4-1 and TRBJ2-1; TCRdb's D call of TRBD1 is untestable without DNA. CDR1 MGHRA and CDR2 YSYEKL come from the germline V gene. The CDR3 length is 15 residues. CDR3 amino acids: CASSQAASRGTEQFF.

The chain has TRBV6-5 and TRBJ2-4; lacking DNA, the TRBD1 call made by TCRdb goes unchecked. Germline V gene lookup returns CDR1 MNHEY and CDR2 SVGAGI. The CDR3 spans 15 residues. The chain's CDR3 is CASSYGQEGGNIQYF.

The V gene is TRBV11-1, the J gene TRBJ2-1; checking the TCRdb D call of TRBD1 is not possible without DNA. From germline, CDR1 is SGHAT and CDR2 FQDESV (reference sequence). The CDR3 length is 13 residues. Here the CDR3 reads CASSLAQGTEQFF.

This sequence joins TRBV5-6 and TRBJ2-2. Germline V gene sequence: CDR1 SGHDT, CDR2 YYEEEE. CDR3 length: 15 amino acids. CDR3 residues: CASSSADPNTGELFF.